This T cell receptor beta chain appears in the sequencing data of a study of blood T cell repertoires in COVID-19. TCRdb keeps only in-frame clones here, not all; method: immunoSEQ multiplex PCR. The table lists around 94,000 clones, about four fifths of them singletons. What was sequenced was peripheral blood. This clonotype originated in a human donor in a cohort sampled during active COVID-19.

In DNA, the CDR3 is TGTGCCAGCCACCCGGGACAGAGAAACACCATATATTTT. Its protein is CASHPGQRNTIYF. The chain employs TRBV6-5 and TRBJ1-3; 7 positions agree with TRBD1. Germline values: CDR1 MNHEY, CDR2 SVGAGI. J gave up 5 bases and V 8 bases, and 6 bases lay outside the gene matches. This CDR3 region has 13 residues.